This T cell receptor (beta chain) was sequenced in a study of T cells expressing NK-cell markers. For the study at large: Investigators obtained TCR beta repertoires from sorted CD3+CD56+NKG2C+, CD3+CD56+NKG2C- and CD3+CD56-NKG2C+ T cells.

General study results and limits: For several donors, the dominant NKG2C+ clonotypes made up roughly 1.0-8% of their CD8+ T cells. These clonotypes, the leaders elsewhere, also led the CD3+CD56-NKG2C+ fraction in four donors.

The germline gives CDR1 SGHRS, CDR2 YFSETQ. CDR3 length equals 15 residues. In the case of this clonotype: Antigen unknown.

TCRdb reanalyzed the 5' RACE reads, giving one entry per CDR3 protein sequence and no DNA. The table for this sample gives around 470,000 distinct CDR3 sequences. The chain combines TRBV5-1 with TRBJ2-5; TCRdb selects TRBD1, and the lack of DNA leaves this call unchecked. Sequencing was performed on blood T cells: a sorted CD56 or NKG2C T cell subset, CD4+ or CD8+ T cells, or bulk PBMC T cells (not recorded which). This receptor was identified in a woman in her forties or fifties in good health. CDR3 protein: CASSRGYGQQETQYF.